The clone carrying this TCR beta chain was seen once. The repertoire was sequenced with immunoSEQ multiplex PCR; TCRdb's copy has only in-frame clones and lacks some. This table holds around 300,000 clones, 86% found once. The ends were cut back, 1 base at V and 5 bases at J, with 11 bases in the middle. CDR1 is KGHSH and CDR2 is LQKENI in the germline V gene. This CDR3 region has 14 residues. This sample was included in a study of blood T cell repertoires in COVID-19. Study context: The samples span acute and convalescent COVID-19 from the United States, Italy and Spain.

The genes are TRBV18 and TRBJ2-5; D possibly corresponds to TRBD2 (5 bases). Sample: peripheral blood. This clonotype originated in a woman between 25 and 40 years old with active or convalescent COVID-19. CDR3 sequence: CASSPLGLWETQYF. CDR3 sequence (DNA): TGTGCCAGCTCACCACTAGGACTCTGGGAGACCCAGTACTTC.